The next 9 T cell receptor beta chains were all read from a single sample in a study of response to subunit inactivated influenza vaccine. A single record per CDR3 protein comes from TCRdb applying MiXCR to the RT-PCR reads. The sample has 490,000 or so distinct CDR3 sequences; 6% to 9% are singletons. This sample comprised PBMCs from blood, obtained around 25 months after vaccination. These receptors all come from a man aged 45 to 75 who received an inactivated influenza vaccine.

This clonotype showed up just a few times. This chain links TRBV4-1 with TRBJ2-3; D may correspond to TRBD1 or TRBD2 (5 bases each). The CDR3 length is 15 residues. The V and J ends lost 4 bases and 0 bases respectively, with 11 bases between them. CDR1 is MGHRA and CDR2 is YSYEKL in the germline V gene. CDR3 sequence reads: CASSLRGLSTDTQYF. The CDR3 region has the DNA TGCGCCAGCAGCCTCCGGGGCCTAAGCACAGATACGCAGTATTTT.

This chain links TRBV20-1 with TRBJ2-6; either TRBD1 or TRBD2 may supply D (7 bases each). Germline values: CDR1 DFQATT, CDR2 SNEGSKA (reference sequence). This CDR3 contains 18 residues. The V end lost 3 bases, the J end lost 0 bases, and 18 bases lay between the germline ends. CDR3 nucleotide sequence: TGCAGTGCTAGGCGCGGGGGAGGGGGCTTCTCTGGGGCCAACGTCCTGACTTTC. Its protein product is CSARRGGGGFSGANVLTF.

This chain connects TRBV19 to TRBJ2-3; TRBD2 is a possible D gene (5 bases). Trimming shortened V by 1 base and J by 0 bases, and 20 bases separated the two germline ends. The CDR3 extends over 19 amino acids. Germline V gene lookup returns CDR1 LNHDA and CDR2 SQIVND (reference sequence). CDR3 DNA: TGTGCCAGTAGTATAGGCCTCCCTAGGCGGAGGTCTAGCACAGATACGCAGTATTTT. Translation gives CASSIGLPRRRSSTDTQYF. The full variable domain, completed using reference TRBV19 and TRBJ2-3, is DGGITQSPKYLFRKEGQNVTLSCEQNLNHDAMYWYRQDPGQGLRLIYYSQIVNDFQKGDIAEGYSVSREKKESFPLTVTSAQKNPTAFYLCASSIGLPRRRSSTDTQYFGPGTRLTVL.

This clonotype was seen a few times. The chain is built from TRBV20-1 and TRBJ1-4, with 8 bases lining up with TRBD1. This CDR3 region has 15 residues. Germline V gene lookup returns CDR1 DFQATT and CDR2 SNEGSKA (reference sequence). The V gene end was trimmed by 5 bases and the J gene end by 6 bases; junction bases not matched to a gene: 11. In DNA, the CDR3 is TGCAGTGCTCCCGAGAACAGGGGGATGGATGAAAAACTGTTTTTT. Protein: CSAPENRGMDEKLFF.

The table lists this clonotype with a few counts. The rearrangement links TRBV4-1 to TRBJ1-3; a possible D gene is TRBD1 (5 bases). This CDR3 is built from 16 residues. V was pared by 2 bases and J by 0 bases, with 11 bases between. CDR1 is MGHRA and CDR2 is YSYEKL in the germline V gene. The CDR3 nucleotides read TGCGCCAGCAGCCAACAGGGAAGAGGCTCTGGAAACACCATATATTTT. Translation gives CASSQQGRGSGNTIYF.

This clonotype occurred many times. The chain joins TRBV12-3 or TRBV12-4 to TRBJ2-3; no clear D gene. Trimming left V 3 bases short and J 2 bases short, with 12 bases between. The CDR3 consists of 15 residues. The CDR3 here is CASSFVGVDTDTQYF. CDR3 DNA sequence: TGTGCCAGCAGTTTCGTGGGCGTGGACACAGATACGCAGTATTTT.

The J gene is TRBJ2-7, the V gene TRBV10-3; tentative D call: TRBD2 (5 bases). The CDR3 is 13 residues long. Between the trimmed V and J ends, which lost 7 bases and 2 bases, there was a span of 12 bases. Germline V lookup: CDR1 ENHRY, CDR2 SYGVKD. DNA for the CDR3: TGTGCCATCAACACCGGGATTCCCTACGAGCAGTACTTC. It is translated as CAINTGIPYEQYF.

The CDR3, as DNA: TGTGCCAGCAGCTTCTCCTATAATTCACCCCTCCACTTT. This encodes CASSFSYNSPLHF. This sequence joins TRBV7-8 and TRBJ1-6; no definite D call. Germline V gene data show CDR1 as SGHVS and CDR2 as FQNEAQ. Trimming left V 3 bases short and J 0 bases short, with 0 bases between. This CDR3 has 13 residues.

This clonotype was seen a handful of times. This chain uses TRBV20-1 with TRBJ2-1, with D unresolved. The CDR3 extends over 13 amino acids. Germline V gives CDR1 DFQATT, CDR2 SNEGSKA (reference sequence). V was pared by 0 bases and J by 3 bases, with 6 bases between. CDR3 amino acids: CSARDALYNEQFF. The CDR3 DNA sequence: TGCAGTGCTAGAGATGCCCTCTACAATGAGCAGTTCTTC.